Presented here are 15 T cell receptor beta chains from one specimen sequenced in a study of radiotherapy plus CTLA-4 blockade in lung cancer. Method: immunoSEQ multiplex PCR; TCRdb's copy keeps in-frame clones and lacks some. The sample consists of some 64,000 clones, 77% of them appearing once. Sequencing was performed on peripheral blood, taken from a patient treated with radiotherapy plus ipilimumab. These receptors originate from a human donor with non-small cell lung cancer who had a complete response to radiotherapy plus ipilimumab.

The chain employs TRBV7-9 and TRBJ2-7; 8 bases agree with TRBD2. The CDR3 totals 15 residues. Germline CDR1 SEHNR, CDR2 FQNEAQ (reference sequence). V gave up 2 bases and J gave up 6 bases; unmatched junction bases: 9. The CDR3 spells CASSLTGTRTFEQYF. The CDR3 DNA reads as TGTGCCAGCAGCTTAACAGGGACTAGAACCTTCGAGCAGTACTTC.

This chain links TRBV7-2 with TRBJ2-6; the D gene could be TRBD1 or TRBD2 (6 bases each). Germline CDR1 reads SGHTA; CDR2 reads FQGNSA. The germline V and J ends were trimmed by 0 bases and 1 base, with 13 bases remaining between them. This CDR3 has 18 residues. CDR3 DNA sequence: TGTGCCAGCAGCTTAGCCTATGGGGGGCTATCTGGGGCCAACGTCCTGACTTTC. Amino acids: CASSLAYGGLSGANVLTF.

The chain joins TRBV6-1 to TRBJ2-1, with 11 bases matching TRBD2. This CDR3 region has 15 residues. Germline trimming cut 5 bases from V and 6 bases from J; bases unmatched to any gene: 6. Germline CDR1 MNHNS, CDR2 SASEGT. The CDR3 reads CASSWTSGFVNEQFF. For the CDR3, the DNA is TGTGCCAGCAGTTGGACTAGCGGGTTCGTCAATGAGCAGTTCTTC.

The chain joins TRBV27 to TRBJ2-1, with TRBD2 matching 16 bases. J lost 6 bases, V lost 4 bases, and 3 bases had no gene match. The CDR3 spans 16 residues. Germline V gene data show CDR1 as MNHEY and CDR2 as SMNVEV (reference sequence). CDR3 region: CASSSGLAGGVNEQFF. The CDR3 coding sequence is TGTGCCAGCAGTTCGGGACTAGCGGGAGGGGTCAATGAGCAGTTCTTC.

This clone has more than one count but fewer than ten. The rearrangement links TRBV30 to TRBJ2-3; D is ambiguous. Germline assignment: CDR1 GTSNPN and CDR2 SVGIG (reference sequence). This CDR3 comprises 11 residues. V lost 1 base, J lost 4 bases, and 3 bases lay in between. The CDR3 loop is CAWSAPDTQYF. In DNA form, the CDR3 reads TGTGCCTGGAGTGCGCCAGATACGCAGTATTTT.

The chain joins TRBV19 to TRBJ1-6; tentative D call: TRBD1 (5 bases). The CDR3 runs 14 residues. Trimming pared 9 bases from V and 6 bases from J, leaving 15 bases between. The germline gives CDR1 LNHDA, CDR2 SQIVND (reference sequence). The CDR3 nucleotides read TGTGCCAGCCATGACAGAGGAGGTAATTCACCCCTCCACTTT. Translating gives CASHDRGGNSPLHF.

This clone was seen just once. The V gene is TRBV27, the J gene TRBJ1-5; 8 bases align to TRBD1. The CDR3 runs 15 residues. With V trimmed by 4 bases and J by 4 bases, 6 bases remained unmatched. Germline assignment: CDR1 MNHEY and CDR2 SMNVEV (reference sequence). The CDR3 region is CASSSQGAGNQPQHF. The CDR3 coding sequence is TGTGCCAGCAGTTCCCAGGGGGCGGGAAATCAGCCCCAGCATTTT.

V and J are TRBV7-6 and TRBJ1-1; possibly TRBD1 for D (5 bases). The CDR3 is made up of 18 amino acids. V lost 0 bases to trimming and J lost 1 base, with 18 bases between them. Germline CDR1 reads SGHVS; CDR2 reads FNYEAQ. This chain's CDR3 is CASSLARRGARGNTEAFF. DNA of the CDR3: TGTGCCAGCAGCTTAGCGCGGCGCGGGGCCAGAGGGAACACTGAAGCTTTCTTT. Supplemented by reference TRBV7-6 and TRBJ1-1, the full variable domain reads GAGVSQSPRYKVTKRGQDVALRCDPISGHVSLYWYRQALGQGPEFLTYFNYEAQQDKSGLPNDRFSAERPEGSISTLTIQRTEQRDSAMYRCASSLARRGARGNTEAFFGQGTRLTVV.

The rearrangement links TRBV19 to TRBJ2-5, with TRBD2 identical over 9 bases. The CDR3 runs to 15 residues. Trimming took 5 bases from V and 1 from J; bases not matched to a gene: 5. The V gene's germline CDR1 is LNHDA and CDR2 SQIVND (reference sequence). The CDR3 nucleotides read TGTGCCAGTAGTGGCGGGGGGGGCCCCCAAGAGACCCAGTACTTC. Translation: CASSGGGGPQETQYF.

The chain is built from TRBV5-4 and TRBJ2-3, with 9 bases matching TRBD2. There are 15 residues in the CDR3. After removal of 4 bases from V and 4 bases from J, the junction contained 7 bases not matched to a gene. Germline assignment: CDR1 SGHNT and CDR2 YYREEE (reference sequence). DNA of the CDR3: TGTGCCAGCAGCCGAACTGCGGGGGGGGCAGATACGCAGTATTTT. Protein sequence: CASSRTAGGADTQYF.

The rearrangement links TRBV7-2 to TRBJ1-2, with TRBD1 as a possible D gene (5 bases). Trimming removed 0 bases at V and 3 bases at J, with 5 bases between. Germline CDR1 and CDR2: SGHTA and FQGNSA. This CDR3 is built from 13 residues. This CDR3 reads CASSLARDYGYTF. The CDR3 DNA is TGTGCCAGCAGCTTAGCCAGGGACTATGGCTACACCTTC.

This clone was seen only a few times. The chain has TRBV4-1 and TRBJ1-6; D not resolved. Germline CDR1 is MGHRA and CDR2 is YSYEKL. V was trimmed by 1 base and J by 0 bases, leaving 7 bases between them. This CDR3 is built from 16 residues. The DNA for the CDR3 is TGCGCCAGCAGCCAAGTGGAGAGCTCCTATAATTCACCCCTCCACTTT. It codes for CASSQVESSYNSPLHF.

V and J are TRBV23-1 and TRBJ2-3, with D unclear. TRBV23-1 is an open reading frame, and its role is uncertain. The germline V and J ends were trimmed by 3 bases and 2 bases, with 12 bases remaining between them. The CDR3 contains 15 residues. CDR3 in amino acids: CASSHPRTYTDTQYF. The CDR3 DNA is TGCGCCAGCAGTCATCCCCGGACGTACACAGATACGCAGTATTTT.

This clone was detected only a few times. This CDR3 reads CAISLGTRNNEQFF. Written as DNA, the CDR3 is TGTGCCATCAGTTTAGGGACTAGGAACAATGAGCAGTTCTTC. This chain uses TRBV10-3 with TRBJ2-1, with 8 bases identical to TRBD2. The CDR3 has 14 residues. Germline CDR1 is ENHRY and CDR2 is SYGVKD. Trimming at V came to 5 bases and at J to 5 bases, leaving 5 bases not matched to a gene.

This chain's CDR3 is CASTLGGAGANVLTF. The DNA for the CDR3 is TGTGCCAGCACCCTAGGAGGGGCAGGGGCCAACGTCCTGACTTTC. This chain links TRBV6-5 with TRBJ2-6; D perhaps matches TRBD2 (6 bases). CDR3 length: 15 amino acids. Germline V gene sequence: CDR1 MNHEY, CDR2 SVGAGI. The V end was cut by 7 bases, the J end by 4 bases, with 14 bases between.